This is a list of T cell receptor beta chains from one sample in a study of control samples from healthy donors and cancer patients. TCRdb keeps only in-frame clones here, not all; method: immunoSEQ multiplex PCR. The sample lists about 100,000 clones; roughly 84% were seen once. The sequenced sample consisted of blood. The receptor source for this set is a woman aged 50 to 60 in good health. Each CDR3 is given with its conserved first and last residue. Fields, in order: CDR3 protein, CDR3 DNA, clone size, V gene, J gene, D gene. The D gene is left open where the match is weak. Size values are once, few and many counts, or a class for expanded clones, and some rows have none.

CDR3: CASRSSGKETQYF; DNA: TGTGCCAGCAGATCTAGCGGGAAAGAGACCCAGTACTTC; size: .; V: TRBV6-5; J: TRBJ2-5; D: TRBD2
CDR3: CATSRSLGSETQYF; DNA: TGTGCCACCAGCAGATCCCTAGGCAGCGAGACCCAGTACTTC; size: .; V: TRBV15; J: TRBJ2-5; D: .
CDR3: CASWAGPLLWGAQYF; DNA: TGTGCCAGCTGGGCGGGACCTCTTTTGTGGGGGGCCCAGTACTTC; size: .; V: TRBV6-5; J: TRBJ2-5; D: .
CDR3: CASSPPLGGRSNQPQHF; DNA: TGTGCCAGCAGCCCCCCGTTGGGGGGCCGGAGCAATCAGCCCCAGCATTTT; size: .; V: TRBV7-2; J: TRBJ1-5; D: .
CDR3: CAVDNRNYGYTF; DNA: TGTGCCGTGGATAACCGGAACTATGGCTACACCTTC; size: .; V: TRBV19; J: TRBJ1-2; D: .
CDR3: CASSQITGTGKETQYF; DNA: TGCGCCAGCAGCCAAATAACCGGGACAGGCAAAGAGACCCAGTACTTC; size: .; V: TRBV4-1; J: TRBJ2-5; D: TRBD1
CDR3: CASSNFLVISGTDTQYF; DNA: TGTGCCAGCAGCAACTTCCTAGTTATAAGCGGAACAGATACGCAGTATTTT; size: .; V: TRBV5-4; J: TRBJ2-3; D: .
CDR3: CASSYSGTNNANEQFF; DNA: TGTGCCAGCAGTTACTCGGGGACGAACAACGCCAATGAGCAGTTCTTC; size: .; V: TRBV6-6; J: TRBJ2-1; D: .
CDR3: CASMSGGFESTGELFF; DNA: TGTGCCAGTATGAGCGGGGGGTTCGAGAGCACCGGGGAGCTGTTTTTT; size: .; V: TRBV19; J: TRBJ2-2; D: TRBD2
CDR3: CASSHGGGTNEKLFF; DNA: TGTGCCAGCAGCCATGGGGGGGGCACTAATGAAAAACTGTTTTTT; size: .; V: TRBV11-2; J: TRBJ1-4; D: .
CDR3: CASSEGVLSYGYTF; DNA: TGTGCCAGCAGCGAGGGAGTCCTGAGCTATGGCTACACCTTC; size: few; V: TRBV25-1; J: TRBJ1-2; D: .
CDR3: CASSYSQSPSYEQYF; DNA: TGTGCCAGCAGTTACTCTCAGAGCCCCTCCTACGAGCAGTACTTC; size: .; V: TRBV6-5; J: TRBJ2-7; D: .
CDR3: CASSQSPWEGGDQPQHF; DNA: TGTGCCAGCAGCCAGTCCCCCTGGGAAGGGGGCGATCAGCCCCAGCATTTT; size: .; V: TRBV3-1/TRBV3-2; J: TRBJ1-5; D: TRBD1
CDR3: CASSVGFLGGPNEGYTEAFF; DNA: TGTGCCAGCAGCGTAGGTTTTTTGGGGGGACCAAACGAAGGATACACTGAAGCTTTCTTT; size: once; V: TRBV9; J: TRBJ1-1; D: .
CDR3: CASSRGQGSEAFF; DNA: TGTGCCAGCAGCCGGGGACAGGGGTCTGAAGCTTTCTTT; size: .; V: TRBV3-1/TRBV3-2; J: TRBJ1-1; D: TRBD1
CDR3: CASSLEARAANTEAFF; DNA: TGTGCCAGCAGCTTAGAGGCGAGGGCAGCGAACACTGAAGCTTTCTTT; size: .; V: TRBV7-6; J: TRBJ1-1; D: .
CDR3: CASSAGGGLRFPGELFF; DNA: TGTGCCAGTAGTGCGGGGGGCGGACTCCGATTCCCCGGGGAGCTGTTTTTT; size: .; V: TRBV19; J: TRBJ2-2; D: TRBD2
CDR3: CASSSQGLTYQPQHF; DNA: TGTGCCAGCAGTTCTCAGGGTCTTACATATCAGCCCCAGCATTTT; size: .; V: TRBV6-5; J: TRBJ1-5; D: .
CDR3: CASSSDGSGNTIYF; DNA: TGTGCCAGCAGCTCGGACGGCTCTGGAAACACCATATATTTT; size: .; V: TRBV13; J: TRBJ1-3; D: .
CDR3: CASSPPGLAPGAKNIQYF; DNA: TGTGCCAGCTCACCACCGGGACTAGCCCCTGGGGCCAAAAACATTCAGTACTTC; size: .; V: TRBV18; J: TRBJ2-4; D: TRBD2
CDR3: CASSPRGQGGNQPQHF; DNA: TGTGCCAGCAGTCCCCGGGGACAGGGAGGAAATCAGCCCCAGCATTTT; size: .; V: TRBV6-2/TRBV6-3; J: TRBJ1-5; D: TRBD1
CDR3: CASSTGPDGFSGNTIYF; DNA: TGTGCCAGCAGCACCGGGCCTGACGGGTTCTCTGGAAACACCATATATTTT; size: .; V: TRBV7-3; J: TRBJ1-3; D: .
CDR3: CASSLIRDTGELFF; DNA: TGTGCCAGCAGCCTGATAAGGGATACCGGGGAGCTGTTTTTT; size: .; V: TRBV3-1/TRBV3-2; J: TRBJ2-2; D: .
CDR3: CASSERGHSGNTIYF; DNA: TGTGCCAGCAGCGAGCGCGGCCACTCTGGAAACACCATATATTTT; size: few; V: TRBV9; J: TRBJ1-3; D: .
CDR3: CAWSTPLQPQHF; DNA: TGTGCCTGGAGCACCCCTCTTCAGCCCCAGCATTTT; size: once; V: TRBV30; J: TRBJ1-5; D: .
CDR3: CASSYRSGQETQYF; DNA: TGTGCCAGCAGTTACCGGAGCGGCCAAGAGACCCAGTACTTC; size: .; V: TRBV6-5; J: TRBJ2-5; D: .
CDR3: CASSPVGGAYNEQFF; DNA: TGTGCCAGCAGCCCCGTGGGGGGGGCCTACAATGAGCAGTTCTTC; size: .; V: TRBV7-6; J: TRBJ2-1; D: TRBD2
CDR3: CASRYGDRVNNEQFF; DNA: TGTGCCAGCAGGTACGGGGACAGGGTTAACAATGAGCAGTTCTTC; size: .; V: TRBV27; J: TRBJ2-1; D: TRBD1
CDR3: CASSPGQVNGYTF; DNA: TGTGCCAGCAGTCCTGGACAGGTGAATGGCTACACCTTC; size: .; V: TRBV12-3/TRBV12-4; J: TRBJ1-2; D: TRBD1
CDR3: CASSPPAPGTEAFF; DNA: TGTGCCAGCTCACCACCCGCCCCGGGGACTGAAGCTTTCTTT; size: .; V: TRBV18; J: TRBJ1-1; D: .
CDR3: CASSFGGAYEQFF; DNA: TGTGCCAGCAGCTTCGGGGGAGCTTATGAGCAGTTCTTC; size: .; V: TRBV5-4; J: TRBJ2-1; D: .
CDR3: CASSPLVALDEQYF; DNA: TGTGCCAGCAGTCCGTTAGTAGCTCTGGACGAGCAGTACTTC; size: .; V: TRBV27; J: TRBJ2-7; D: .